Below, 7 T cell receptor beta chains from the same sample are listed, as sequenced in a study of T cell responses to AZD1222 COVID-19 vaccine. This table comes from immunoSEQ multiplex PCR, and its TCRdb copy is limited to in-frame clones, with some not included. Of 25,000 to 35,000 clones in the sample, about three quarters are singletons; the top ten hold approximately 6.3%. Source: peripheral blood, taken on day 0 of AZD1222 vaccination. All receptors come from an adult in good health.

DNA of the CDR3: TGTGCCAGCAGTTATGTTCAGGGGTCTGGAAACACCATATATTTT. It translates to CASSYVQGSGNTIYF. The chain carries TRBV5-8 and TRBJ1-3, with TRBD1 as a possible D gene (6 bases). The CDR3 covers 15 residues. Germline V gene lookup returns CDR1 SGHTS and CDR2 YDEGEE. V lost 5 bases to trimming and J lost 1 base, with 13 bases between them.

The V call is TRBV24-1, the J call TRBJ2-3; tentatively, D is TRBD1 (5 bases). Between the trimmed V and J ends, which lost 4 bases and 3 bases, there was a span of 7 bases. The CDR3 runs 13 residues. Looked up from germline, CDR1 is KGHDR and CDR2 is SFDVKD. The CDR3 DNA is TGTGCCACCAGTGAGACAGTAACAGATACGCAGTATTTT. It translates to CATSETVTDTQYF.

V usage is TRBV20-1 and J usage is TRBJ1-2; TRBD1 is a possible D gene (6 bases). The V end was cut by 3 bases, the J end by 4 bases, with 15 bases between. Germline V gene lookup returns CDR1 DFQATT and CDR2 SNEGSKA (reference sequence). The CDR3 sequence is 14 residues long. DNA for the CDR3: TGCAGTGCTAGTGGCGGACAGTCGCTCTATGGCTACACCTTC. Residues: CSASGGQSLYGYTF.

This chain uses TRBV4-2 with TRBJ1-2; a possible D gene is TRBD1 (6 bases). This CDR3 has 15 residues. Germline V gene lookup returns CDR1 LGHNA and CDR2 YNFKEQ. The V end lost 0 bases, the J end lost 7 bases, and 15 bases lay between the germline ends. The CDR3 nucleotides are TGTGCCAGCAGCCAAGAGACAACAGGGACGGGTGGCTACACCTTC. Protein: CASSQETTGTGGYTF.

This clone was seen once. CDR3 in amino acids: CASSSDRGLAKTDTQYF. In nucleotides, the CDR3 is TGTGCCAGCAGCAGTGACAGGGGCCTCGCAAAGACAGATACGCAGTATTTT. The chain employs TRBV27 and TRBJ2-3; TRBD1 matches 8 bases. The CDR3 has 17 residues. CDR1 MNHEY and CDR2 SMNVEV come from the germline V gene (reference sequence). V trimming: 6 bases; J trimming: 3 bases; junction bases outside the gene matches: 14.

The sample holds one count of this clone. This sequence joins TRBV29-1 and TRBJ1-4; D gene unclear. From germline, CDR1 is SQVTM and CDR2 ANQGSEA. The ends were cut back, 6 bases at V and 4 bases at J, with 12 bases in the middle. The length of the CDR3 is 13 residues. The chain's CDR3 is CSVFRLNNEKLFF. CDR3 nucleotides: TGCAGCGTCTTTCGGCTTAATAATGAAAAACTGTTTTTT.

This chain uses TRBV19 with TRBJ2-3; D not resolved. Trimming stripped 7 bases from V and 0 bases from J, with 11 bases between. This CDR3 is built from 14 residues. The germline V gene has CDR1 LNHDA and CDR2 SQIVND (reference sequence). The CDR3 DNA reads as TGTGCCAGTAAGGAATGGATCAGCACAGATACGCAGTATTTT. Encoded protein: CASKEWISTDTQYF.